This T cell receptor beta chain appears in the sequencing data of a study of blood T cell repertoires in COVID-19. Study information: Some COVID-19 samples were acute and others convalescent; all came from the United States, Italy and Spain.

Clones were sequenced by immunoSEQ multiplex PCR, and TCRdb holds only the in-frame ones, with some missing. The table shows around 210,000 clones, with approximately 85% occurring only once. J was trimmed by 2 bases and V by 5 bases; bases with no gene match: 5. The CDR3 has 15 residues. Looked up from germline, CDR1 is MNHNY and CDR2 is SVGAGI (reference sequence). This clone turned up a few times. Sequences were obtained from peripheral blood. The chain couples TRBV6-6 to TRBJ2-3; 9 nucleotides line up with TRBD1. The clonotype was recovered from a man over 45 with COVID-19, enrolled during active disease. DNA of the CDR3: TGTGCCAGCAGTGCCGGGACAGGGAACACAGATACGCAGTATTTT. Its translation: CASSAGTGNTDTQYF.